Each of the 32 T cell receptor beta chains below was sequenced from the same sample in a study of CD4 T cells in relation to SARS-CoV-2 and coronaviruses. The table came from immunoSEQ multiplex PCR; TCRdb's copy has only in-frame clones and leaves some out. The table lists approximately 50,000 clones, just over 90% of them singletons. What was sequenced was naive CD4+ T cells from PBMCs. Documented subset: naive CD4+ T cells isolated by negative enrichment. These receptors were collected from an adult with COVID-19.

V usage is TRBV3-1 (or the pseudogene TRBV3-2) and J usage is TRBJ2-5; 13 nucleotides align to TRBD2. Trimming cost V 7 bases and J 3 bases; bases outside gene matches: 8. The CDR3 sequence is 16 residues long. From germline, CDR1 is LGHDT and CDR2 YNNKEL (reference sequence). In nucleotides, the CDR3 is TGTGCCAGCACCTTTACTAGCGGGAGGGGGGAAGAGACCCAGTACTTC. Translated, it gives CASTFTSGRGEETQYF.

V and J are TRBV7-9 and TRBJ2-5; D is undetermined. V lost 6 bases and J lost 3, with 17 bases in between. Germline assignment: CDR1 SEHNR and CDR2 FQNEAQ (reference sequence). The CDR3 has 15 amino acids. The CDR3 spells CASSRAGIKKETQYF. In nucleotides, the CDR3 is TGTGCCAGCAGTCGCGCCGGCATAAAGAAAGAGACCCAGTACTTC.

This rearrangement joins TRBV28 to TRBJ2-1, with D perhaps TRBD2 (5 bases). The V end lost 3 bases, the J end lost 10 bases, and 19 bases lay between the germline ends. CDR3 size: 15 residues. Germline V gives CDR1 MDHEN, CDR2 SYDVKM. CDR3 nucleotide sequence: TGTGCCAGCAGTTTTCCTTCCGGGATCTCCAGGGAGCAGTTCTTC. Encoded protein: CASSFPSGISREQFF.

The rearrangement uses TRBV15 and TRBJ2-7; possibly TRBD1 for D (5 bases). This CDR3 comprises 17 residues. Germline-derived CDR1 and CDR2 are LNHNV and YYDKDF (reference sequence). The V and J ends lost 0 bases and 4 bases respectively, with 19 bases between them. CDR3 sequence: CATSRDPSQGIGYEQYF. DNA of the CDR3: TGTGCCACCAGCAGAGATCCTTCCCAGGGAATCGGATACGAGCAGTACTTC.

V and J are TRBV4-1 and TRBJ2-7; possibly TRBD2 for D (6 bases). In germline, CDR1 is MGHRA, CDR2 YSYEKL. CDR3 size: 16 residues. The V gene lost 1 base and the J gene lost 3 bases, with 16 bases spanning the gap. The CDR3, as DNA: TGCGCCAGCAGCCAAGTTATAGCGGAGGGAAGCTACGAGCAGTACTTC. Its translation is CASSQVIAEGSYEQYF.

The rearrangement uses TRBV19 and TRBJ2-3; TRBD2 aligns across 10 bases. The CDR3 sequence is 16 residues long. Germline CDR1 is LNHDA and CDR2 is SQIVND (reference sequence). The trim removed 10 bases at V and 4 bases at J, leaving 14 bases unmatched. This chain's CDR3 is CAIPPRKREGADTQYF. The CDR3, as DNA: TGTGCCATTCCACCTAGAAAGCGGGAGGGGGCAGATACGCAGTATTTT.

The V gene is TRBV6-6, the J gene TRBJ2-1, with 9 bases lining up with TRBD2. The CDR3 consists of 12 residues. Trimming removed 9 bases from V and 9 bases from J; junction bases left unmatched: 6. Germline V lookup: CDR1 MNHNY, CDR2 SVGAGI (reference sequence). The CDR3 here is CASSGSGVEQFF. DNA for the CDR3: TGTGCCAGTAGCGGGAGTGGAGTTGAGCAGTTCTTC.

J is TRBJ2-1 and V is TRBV2; 8 bases align to TRBD2. The CDR3 runs 13 residues. Unmatched junction bases numbered 3, after V lost 6 bases and J lost 5 bases. Germline V gene data show CDR1 as SNHLY and CDR2 as FYNNEI. CDR3 sequence reads: CASRAGANNEQFF. CDR3 in DNA: TGTGCCAGCAGAGCGGGAGCCAACAATGAGCAGTTCTTC.

In this sample, this clone turned up once. The chain combines TRBV4-1 with TRBJ2-5; D perhaps matches TRBD2 (6 bases). The germline V gene encodes CDR1 MGHRA and CDR2 YSYEKL. This CDR3 comprises 14 residues. Deletions cut 0 bases from V and 7 bases from J, with 12 bases between. This CDR3 reads CASSQDWRVGTQYF. CDR3 nucleotides: TGCGCCAGCAGCCAAGATTGGAGGGTTGGGACCCAGTACTTC.

The V and J genes are TRBV28 and TRBJ2-3; TRBD1 might be the D (6 bases). Looked up from germline, CDR1 is MDHEN and CDR2 is SYDVKM. V gave up 10 bases and J gave up 5 bases, with 16 bases separating them. CDR3 size: 13 residues. Here the CDR3 DNA reads TGTGCCACGGGGCAGGGGCAGGTAGATACGCAGTATTTT. It specifies CATGQGQVDTQYF.

This clone was seen once. CDR3 in DNA: TGTGCCTGGATGGGTCTCTCCTACAATGAGCAGTTCTTC. It codes for CAWMGLSYNEQFF. The chain links TRBV30 to TRBJ2-1; D is unclear. This CDR3 region has 13 residues. Germline assignment: CDR1 GTSNPN and CDR2 SVGIG (reference sequence). V was cut by 4 bases and J by 0 bases, with 7 bases left in between.

The rearrangement joins TRBV4-3 to TRBJ2-4; D gene unclear. CDR1 is LGHNA and CDR2 is YSLEER in the germline V gene. This CDR3 contains 15 residues. V lost 2 bases and J lost 6, with 14 bases in between. CDR3 amino acids: CASSQSRTARNIQYF. The DNA of the CDR3 is TGCGCCAGCAGCCAAAGTCGTACGGCCCGAAACATTCAGTACTTC.

The rearrangement links TRBV2 to TRBJ2-1; D gene uncertain. The V and J ends lost 7 bases and 7 bases respectively, with 20 bases between them. The CDR3 sequence is 15 residues long. The germline gives CDR1 SNHLY, CDR2 FYNNEI. CDR3 coding DNA: TGTGCCAGCACCGCGGAGTTCCTACAAAGTAATGAGCAGTTCTTC. It translates to CASTAEFLQSNEQFF.

This chain joins TRBV5-6 and TRBJ2-7; D tentatively reads TRBD1 or TRBD2 (5 bases each). This CDR3 has 14 amino acids. The V end lost 4 bases, the J end lost 0 bases, and 11 bases lay between the germline ends. Germline loops: CDR1 SGHDT, CDR2 YYEEEE. The CDR3 loop is CASSPGLSSYEQYF. The CDR3 DNA reads as TGTGCCAGCAGCCCGGGGCTCAGCTCCTACGAGCAGTACTTC. Full variable domain (remainder filled in from reference TRBV5-6 and TRBJ2-7): DAGVTQSPTHLIKTRGQQVTLRCSPKSGHDTVSWYQQALGQGPQFIFQYYEEEERQRGNFPDRFSGHQFPNYSSELNVNALLLGDSALYLCASSPGLSSYEQYFGPGTRLTVT.

The sample holds a few counts of this clone. The V gene is TRBV11-3, the J gene TRBJ2-2; D may be TRBD1 (5 bases). V was clipped by 5 bases and J by 4 bases, with 11 bases between them. The germline CDR1 and CDR2 sequences are SGHNT and YENEEA. The CDR3 is 14 residues long. The CDR3 spells CASSRRQSTGELFF. The CDR3 bases are TGTGCCAGCAGCCGACGACAGTCCACCGGGGAGCTGTTTTTT.

The J gene is TRBJ1-5, the V gene TRBV28, with D uncertain. The germline V and J ends were trimmed by 2 bases and 3 bases, with 8 bases remaining between them. Germline CDR1 and CDR2: MDHEN and SYDVKM. CDR3 length equals 14 residues. In nucleotides, the CDR3 is TGTGCCAGCAGTTTAGGGCAGTTCAATCAGCCCCAGCATTTT. Residues: CASSLGQFNQPQHF.

Of note for this clone: The germline gene is not matched at one end of the junction; a read error may be the cause. The J gene is TRBJ2-3, the V gene TRBV7-7; D not resolved. This CDR3 region has 15 residues. In germline, CDR1 is SSHAT, CDR2 FNYEAQ (reference sequence). The CDR3 loop is CASSPSATASDTQYF. The CDR3 coding sequence is TGTGCTAGCAGCCCCAGCGCAACCGCGAGCGATACGCAGTATTTT.

This chain links TRBV27 with TRBJ1-6; possibly TRBD1 for D (5 bases). The CDR3 has 15 amino acids. V gave up 3 bases and J gave up 8 bases, with 14 bases separating them. The germline gives CDR1 MNHEY, CDR2 SMNVEV (reference sequence). The CDR3 DNA sequence: TGTGCCAGCAGTTTCTCTAGGCAGGGTCATTCACCCCTCCACTTT. Its protein is CASSFSRQGHSPLHF.

This clone was seen once. The V call is TRBV29-1, the J call TRBJ2-3, with D unclear. V was trimmed by 5 bases and J by 3 bases, leaving 9 bases between them. The CDR3 is made up of 12 amino acids. Germline V gene data show CDR1 as SQVTM and CDR2 as ANQGSEA. The CDR3 bases are TGCAGCGTTCCCGTTCCAACAGATACGCAGTATTTT. Translated, it gives CSVPVPTDTQYF.

The CDR3 is CASSLTGSSYEQYF. The DNA for the CDR3 is TGTGCCAGCAGCTTAACGGGTTCCTCCTACGAGCAGTACTTC. This chain uses TRBV5-5 with TRBJ2-7, with D unclear. V lost 2 bases to trimming and J lost 0 bases, with 9 bases between them. The V gene's germline CDR1 is SGHKS and CDR2 YYEKEE (reference sequence). This CDR3 comprises 14 residues. Complete variable domain (other parts from reference TRBV5-5 and TRBJ2-7): DAGVTQSPTHLIKTRGQQVTLRCSPISGHKSVSWYQQVLGQGPQFIFQYYEKEERGRGNFPDRFSARQFPNYSSELNVNALLLGDSALYLCASSLTGSSYEQYFGPGTRLTVT.

The V call is TRBV28, the J call TRBJ1-5, with D hard to call. This CDR3 spans 15 amino acids. V gave up 4 bases and J gave up 0 bases, with 10 bases separating them. Germline loops: CDR1 MDHEN, CDR2 SYDVKM. The CDR3 loop is CASSYLGDSNQPQHF. In DNA form, the CDR3 reads TGTGCCAGCAGTTACCTGGGAGATAGCAATCAGCCCCAGCATTTT.

The V call is TRBV19, the J call TRBJ1-5; unclear D gene. V lost 3 bases and J lost 3, with 9 bases in between. The CDR3 is made up of 14 amino acids. Germline V gene data show CDR1 as LNHDA and CDR2 as SQIVND (reference sequence). The CDR3 protein is CASSIIADNQPQHF. The CDR3 coding sequence is TGTGCCAGTAGTATCATAGCAGACAATCAGCCCCAGCATTTT.

This clone was picked up a small number of times. V usage is TRBV5-4 and J usage is TRBJ1-5, with 10 bases matching TRBD1. The CDR3 has 16 amino acids. The J segment lost 7 bases and the V segment lost 4 bases, leaving 11 bases of the junction unmatched. Germline V lookup: CDR1 SGHNT, CDR2 YYREEE (reference sequence). The CDR3 DNA sequence: TGTGCCAGCAGCCTTGGTGGGGGGACAGGGGTGCAGCCCCAGCATTTT. Its protein product is CASSLGGGTGVQPQHF.

This clone was seen just once. The chain links TRBV9 to TRBJ2-6, with D perhaps assigned TRBD1 or TRBD2 (5 bases each). Germline lookup yields CDR1 SGDLS and CDR2 YYNGEE. The CDR3 contains 16 residues. The V and J ends lost 4 bases and 0 bases respectively, with 11 bases between them. Here the CDR3 DNA reads TGTGCCAGCAGCTCGGGACGGATCTCTGGGGCCAACGTCCTGACTTTC. It encodes CASSSGRISGANVLTF.

The V call is TRBV12-3 or TRBV12-4, the J call TRBJ2-2; D remains unclear. V was pared by 6 bases and J by 5 bases, with 10 bases between. The CDR3 loop spans 13 amino acids. The chain's CDR3 is CASRGPGTGELFF. CDR3 nucleotide sequence: TGTGCCAGCAGGGGTCCCGGGACCGGGGAGCTGTTTTTT.

This chain links TRBV11-2 with TRBJ2-1, with TRBD2 matching over 10 bases. J was trimmed by 8 bases and V by 6 bases; bases with no gene match: 10. CDR1 and CDR2 from the germline V gene are SGHAT and FQNNGV. The CDR3 is made up of 15 amino acids. The CDR3 DNA follows: TGTGCCAGCAGTCGACTAGCGGGCCGTTCGCATGAGCAGTTCTTC. This encodes CASSRLAGRSHEQFF.

V gene TRBV28 combines with J gene TRBJ2-7, with D possibly being TRBD1 (6 bases). Germline CDR1 and CDR2: MDHEN and SYDVKM. The V end lost 3 bases, the J end lost 4 bases, and 10 bases lay between the germline ends. The length of the CDR3 is 13 residues. The CDR3 DNA follows: TGTGCCAGCAGTTTGAACAGGGAGTACGAGCAGTACTTC. Amino acids: CASSLNREYEQYF.

V and J are TRBV19 and TRBJ1-5; D is unresolved. The V gene lost 3 bases and the J gene lost 10 bases, with 13 bases spanning the gap. Germline V lookup: CDR1 LNHDA, CDR2 SQIVND (reference sequence). This CDR3 region has 13 residues. The CDR3 sequence: CASSMSAGIPQHF. The CDR3 DNA is TGTGCCAGTAGTATGAGTGCCGGCATTCCCCAGCATTTT.

The V call is TRBV18, the J call TRBJ2-5, with D perhaps being TRBD1 or TRBD2 (6 bases each). The CDR3 runs to 14 residues. Per germline, CDR1 KGHSH and CDR2 LQKENI. V was cut by 5 bases and J by 1 base, with 11 bases left in between. The CDR3 here is CASSRGETQETQYF. In DNA, the CDR3 is TGTGCCAGCTCAAGGGGGGAAACCCAAGAGACCCAGTACTTC.

V and J are TRBV28 and TRBJ1-5, with no clear D. The germline CDR1 and CDR2 sequences are MDHEN and SYDVKM. V was trimmed by 2 bases and J by 3 bases, leaving 23 bases between them. This CDR3 comprises 19 residues. DNA of the CDR3: TGTGCCAGCAGTTTAAGGAAGCTCGAGGAAACCTCCCTCAATCAGCCCCAGCATTTT. The encoded protein is CASSLRKLEETSLNQPQHF.

J is TRBJ1-1 and V is TRBV4-1; D is perhaps TRBD1 (6 bases). V gave up 1 base and J gave up 4 bases, with 19 bases separating them. Per the germline V gene, CDR1 is MGHRA and CDR2 is YSYEKL. The CDR3 totals 17 residues. CDR3: CASSQGITGIFRTEAFF. DNA for the CDR3: TGCGCCAGCAGCCAAGGAATAACAGGGATTTTTCGCACTGAAGCTTTCTTT.

This clone was recorded only once. V and J are TRBV5-4 and TRBJ2-5; 8 positions agree with TRBD1. The CDR3 runs 15 residues. The V gene's germline CDR1 is SGHNT and CDR2 YYREEE (reference sequence). Trimming at V came to 3 bases and at J to 0 bases, leaving 4 bases not matched to a gene. The CDR3 sequence: CASSSDRGYQETQYF. DNA of the CDR3: TGTGCCAGCAGCTCTGACAGGGGCTACCAAGAGACCCAGTACTTC.